The 18 T cell receptor beta chains below come from one sample, sequenced in a study of blood T cell repertoires in COVID-19. Data came from immunoSEQ multiplex PCR; TCRdb stores just in-frame clones and leaves some out. The data contain roughly 120,000 clones, approximately 87% of them singletons. Sequenced input: peripheral blood. The receptors shown here come from a man in his thirties or forties with acute or convalescent COVID-19.

The V and J genes are TRBV14 and TRBJ1-1; possibly TRBD1 for D (5 bases). V was clipped by 8 bases and J by 5 bases, with 9 bases between them. There are 11 residues in the CDR3. Germline assignment: CDR1 SGHDN and CDR2 FVKESK. The CDR3 region is CASLRGTEAFF. As DNA, the CDR3 is TGTGCCAGCCTAAGGGGAACTGAAGCTTTCTTT.

This chain uses TRBV2 with TRBJ1-4, with D possibly TRBD1 on 5 matching bases. Between the trimmed V and J ends, which lost 6 bases and 7 bases, there was a span of 18 bases. The CDR3 spans 15 residues. CDR1 SNHLY and CDR2 FYNNEI come from the germline V gene. The CDR3 nucleotides read TGTGCCAGCAGCCTCCCGGAAGGGGCTGGTGAAAAACTGTTTTTT. It specifies CASSLPEGAGEKLFF.

This chain joins TRBV27 and TRBJ2-2; D call uncertain. Germline V gene data show CDR1 as MNHEY and CDR2 as SMNVEV (reference sequence). The CDR3 loop spans 13 amino acids. The germline V and J ends were trimmed by 5 bases and 7 bases, with 11 bases remaining between them. The CDR3 region is CASSLRNNGELFF. Here the CDR3 DNA reads TGTGCCAGCAGTCTACGAAATAACGGGGAGCTGTTTTTT.

This clone was seen more than once but under ten times. This rearrangement joins TRBV5-4 to TRBJ2-7; 11 bases line up with TRBD1. J lost 6 bases, V lost 0 bases, and 2 bases had no gene match. Germline assignment: CDR1 SGHNT and CDR2 YYREEE (reference sequence). The CDR3 spans 14 residues. DNA for the CDR3: TGTGCCAGCAGCTTGGGTGGGACAGGGGGCGAGCAGTACGTC. Translating it yields CASSLGGTGGEQYV.

Notes on this clone: The same CDR3 is also encoded by other DNA sequences in this sample. The J gene is TRBJ2-1, the V gene TRBV2; the D is unclear. The CDR3 spans 12 residues. Germline values: CDR1 SNHLY, CDR2 FYNNEI. With 4 bases removed from V and 4 bases from J, the gap between germline ends came to 5 bases. As DNA, the CDR3 is TGTGCCAGCAGTGGCGGTTACAATGAGCAGTTCTTC. It yields the protein CASSGGYNEQFF.

V usage is TRBV7-6 and J usage is TRBJ2-1; 11 bases are shared with TRBD2. CDR1 and CDR2 from the germline V gene are SGHVS and FNYEAQ. The CDR3 is 17 amino acids. Trimming cost V 1 base and J 2 bases; bases outside gene matches: 4. For the CDR3, the DNA is TGTGCCAGCAGCTTAGTCCCTAGCGGGGGGACCTACAATGAGCAGTTCTTC. Amino acid sequence: CASSLVPSGGTYNEQFF.

The rearrangement links TRBV12-3 or TRBV12-4 to TRBJ1-2; D is perhaps TRBD1 (6 bases). The CDR3 runs 12 residues. V was trimmed by 6 bases and J by 7 bases, leaving 12 bases between them. CDR3 coding DNA: TGTGCCAGCAGCCAGGGGTACGGTGGCTACACCTTC. Translation gives CASSQGYGGYTF.

As DNA, the CDR3 is TGTGCCAGCCATCGGGAAGCGCGGTCCACTGAAGCTTTCTTT. Its translation is CASHREARSTEAFF. The chain couples TRBV7-9 to TRBJ1-1; no clear D. V lost 8 bases and J lost 4, with 17 bases in between. The CDR3 length is 14 residues. Germline loops: CDR1 SEHNR, CDR2 FQNEAQ (reference sequence).

This clone turned up a few times. V and J are TRBV9 and TRBJ1-1; D may be TRBD1 (6 bases). Germline V lookup: CDR1 SGDLS, CDR2 YYNGEE. V dropped 2 bases and J dropped 6 bases, with 14 bases sitting between them. The CDR3 has 14 amino acids. Here the CDR3 reads CASSVGAYSSEAFF. The CDR3 DNA follows: TGTGCCAGCAGCGTGGGGGCTTACAGCTCTGAAGCTTTCTTT.

The chain combines TRBV14 with TRBJ1-2, with D maybe TRBD1 (5 bases). The CDR3 is 13 residues long. Trimming took 1 base from V and 2 from J, leaving 5 bases between them. Germline CDR1 is SGHDN and CDR2 is FVKESK. The CDR3 DNA follows: TGTGCCAGCAGCCAAGGGACAAACTATGGCTACACCTTC. Its translation: CASSQGTNYGYTF.

The rearrangement links TRBV27 to TRBJ2-1; possible D gene TRBD1, 5 bases. Germline V CDR1 and CDR2: MNHEY, SMNVEV (reference sequence). The CDR3 is made up of 15 amino acids. V lost 5 bases, J lost 2 bases, and 13 bases lay in between. CDR3 in amino acids: CASSPTGSAYNEQFF. CDR3 nucleotide sequence: TGTGCCAGCAGTCCAACAGGTTCGGCCTACAATGAGCAGTTCTTC.

The gene calls are TRBV27 and TRBJ1-3; the D is unclear. The CDR3 has 13 amino acids. The germline V gene has CDR1 MNHEY and CDR2 SMNVEV (reference sequence). V gave up 6 bases and J gave up 0 bases, with 6 bases separating them. The CDR3 spells CASRRLSGNTIYF. CDR3 coding DNA: TGTGCCAGCAGAAGACTCTCTGGAAACACCATATATTTT.

CDR3 DNA: TGTGCCAGCAGCCGGGGACTAGCGGGAGGGGATTCAAATGAGCAGTTCTTC. The encoded protein is CASSRGLAGGDSNEQFF. The chain links TRBV4-2 to TRBJ2-1, with TRBD2 matching over 16 bases. V dropped 4 bases and J dropped 7; count of bases not matched to a gene: 7. The CDR3 totals 17 residues. In germline, CDR1 is LGHNA, CDR2 YNFKEQ.

This chain uses TRBV30 with TRBJ2-4; D may be TRBD1 (6 bases). The V gene's germline CDR1 is GTSNPN and CDR2 SVGIG (reference sequence). Deletions cut 5 bases from V and 1 base from J, with 12 bases between. The CDR3 totals 14 residues. CDR3 sequence: CAWQGTTAKNIQYF. Written as DNA, the CDR3 is TGTGCCTGGCAGGGGACAACGGCCAAAAACATTCAGTACTTC.

The gene calls are TRBV6-5 and TRBJ2-1; 11 bases fit TRBD2. Germline V gives CDR1 MNHEY, CDR2 SVGAGI. The V segment lost 6 bases and the J segment 8 bases; nucleotides outside the gene matches: 9. This CDR3 is 15 amino acids long. CDR3 loop: CASRLTLSGRDEQFF. The CDR3 DNA reads TGTGCCAGCAGACTAACCCTTAGCGGGAGGGATGAGCAGTTCTTC.

CDR3 in DNA: TGTGCCAGCAGCGTAGGCGATGATTCACCCCTCCACTTT. The encoded protein is CASSVGDDSPLHF. This chain joins TRBV9 and TRBJ1-6; D is ambiguous. The CDR3 is 13 residues long. Germline loops: CDR1 SGDLS, CDR2 YYNGEE. V was pared by 0 bases and J by 8 bases, with 6 bases between.

The V and J genes are TRBV7-9 and TRBJ2-2, with D perhaps matching TRBD1 (5 bases). Per the germline V gene, CDR1 is SEHNR and CDR2 is FQNEAQ (reference sequence). The CDR3 length is 16 residues. The germline V and J ends were trimmed by 10 bases and 5 bases, with 23 bases remaining between them. CDR3 DNA sequence: TGTGCCACCCCAAAAGGGGATCGGTTTCGTACCGGGGAGCTGTTTTTT. Translating it yields CATPKGDRFRTGELFF.

This clone was seen a handful of times. V usage is TRBV6-1 and J usage is TRBJ2-7; TRBD1 is a possible D gene (6 bases). Germline V gene lookup returns CDR1 MNHNS and CDR2 SASEGT. The CDR3 extends over 14 amino acids. Trimming left V 3 bases short and J 6 bases short, with 15 bases between. CDR3 coding DNA: TGTGCCAGCAGTGATAGCCAGGGGTATAGCGAGCAGTACGTC. Its translation: CASSDSQGYSEQYV.